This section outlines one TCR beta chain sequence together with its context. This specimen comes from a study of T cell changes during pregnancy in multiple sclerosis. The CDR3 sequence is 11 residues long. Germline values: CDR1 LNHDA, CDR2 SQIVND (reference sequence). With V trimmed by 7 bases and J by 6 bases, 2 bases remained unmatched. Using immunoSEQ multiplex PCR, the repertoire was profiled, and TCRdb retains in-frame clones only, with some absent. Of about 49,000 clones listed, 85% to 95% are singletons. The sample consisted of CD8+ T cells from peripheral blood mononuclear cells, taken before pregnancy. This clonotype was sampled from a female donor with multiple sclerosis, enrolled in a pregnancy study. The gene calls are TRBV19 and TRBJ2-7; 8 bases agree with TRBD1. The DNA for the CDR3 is TGTGCCAGTAACACAGGGGGCGAGCAGTACTTC. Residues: CASNTGGEQYF.